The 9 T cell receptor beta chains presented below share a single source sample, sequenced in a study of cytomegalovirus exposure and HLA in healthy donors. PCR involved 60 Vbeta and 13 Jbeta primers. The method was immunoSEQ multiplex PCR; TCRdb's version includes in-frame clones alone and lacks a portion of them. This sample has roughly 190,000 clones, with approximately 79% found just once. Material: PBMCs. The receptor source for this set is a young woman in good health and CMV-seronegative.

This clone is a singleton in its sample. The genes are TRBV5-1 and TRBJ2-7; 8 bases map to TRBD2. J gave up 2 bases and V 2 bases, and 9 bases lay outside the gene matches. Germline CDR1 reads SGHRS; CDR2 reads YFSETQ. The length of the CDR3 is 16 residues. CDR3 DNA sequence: TGCGCCAGCAGCTTCGACCCTAGCGGGCGAACCTACGAGCAGTACTTC. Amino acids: CASSFDPSGRTYEQYF.

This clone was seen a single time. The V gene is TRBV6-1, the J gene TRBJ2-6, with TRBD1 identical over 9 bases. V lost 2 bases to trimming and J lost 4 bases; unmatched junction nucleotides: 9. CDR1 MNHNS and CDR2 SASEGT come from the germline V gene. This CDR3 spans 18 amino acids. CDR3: CASSELTGTGYGANVLTF. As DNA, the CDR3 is TGTGCCAGCAGTGAACTTACCGGGACAGGGTACGGGGCCAACGTCCTGACTTTC.

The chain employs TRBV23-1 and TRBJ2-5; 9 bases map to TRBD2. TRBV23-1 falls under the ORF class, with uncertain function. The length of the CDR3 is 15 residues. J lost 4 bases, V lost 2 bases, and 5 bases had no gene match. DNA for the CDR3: TGCGCCAGCAGTCAAGCGGGGGGGCCGCCAGAGACCCAGTACTTC. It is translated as CASSQAGGPPETQYF.

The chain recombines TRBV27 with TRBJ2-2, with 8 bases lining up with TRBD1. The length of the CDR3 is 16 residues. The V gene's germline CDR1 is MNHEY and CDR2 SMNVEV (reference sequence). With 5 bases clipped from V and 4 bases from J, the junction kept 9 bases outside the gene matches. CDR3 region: CASSPLRGPGTGELFF. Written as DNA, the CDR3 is TGTGCCAGCAGTCCACTCAGGGGGCCGGGCACCGGGGAGCTGTTTTTT.

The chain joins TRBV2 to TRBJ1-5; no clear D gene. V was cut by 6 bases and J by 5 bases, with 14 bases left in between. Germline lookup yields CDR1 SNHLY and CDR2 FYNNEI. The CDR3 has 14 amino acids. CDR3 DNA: TGTGCCAGCAGCAGAGTACACGGAGATCAGCCCCAGCATTTT. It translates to CASSRVHGDQPQHF. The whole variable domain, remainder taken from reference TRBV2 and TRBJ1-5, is EPEVTQTPSHQVTQMGQEVILRCVPISNHLYFYWYRQILGQKVEFLVSFYNNEISEKSEIFDDQFSVERPDGSNFTLKIRSTKLEDSAMYFCASSRVHGDQPQHFGDGTRLSIL.

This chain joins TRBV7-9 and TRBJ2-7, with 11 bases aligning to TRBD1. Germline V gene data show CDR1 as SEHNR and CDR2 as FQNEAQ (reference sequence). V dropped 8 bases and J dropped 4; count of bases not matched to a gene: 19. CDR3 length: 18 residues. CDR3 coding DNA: TGTGCCAGCGTAGCCTATACCTCAAGGGACAGGGGGATATACGAGCAGTACTTC. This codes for CASVAYTSRDRGIYEQYF.

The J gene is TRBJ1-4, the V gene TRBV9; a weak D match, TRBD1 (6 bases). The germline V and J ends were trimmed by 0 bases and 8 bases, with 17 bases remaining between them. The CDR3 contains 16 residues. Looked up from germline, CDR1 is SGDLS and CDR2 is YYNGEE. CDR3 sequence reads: CASSVVGQGSGEKLFF. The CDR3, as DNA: TGTGCCAGCAGCGTAGTCGGCCAGGGGTCGGGGGAAAAACTGTTTTTT.

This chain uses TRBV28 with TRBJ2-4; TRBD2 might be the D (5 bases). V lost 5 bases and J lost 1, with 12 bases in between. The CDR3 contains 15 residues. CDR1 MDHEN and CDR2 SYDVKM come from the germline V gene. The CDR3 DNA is TGTGCCAGCAGTCCCCATAGGGAGGCCAAAAACATTCAGTACTTC. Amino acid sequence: CASSPHREAKNIQYF.

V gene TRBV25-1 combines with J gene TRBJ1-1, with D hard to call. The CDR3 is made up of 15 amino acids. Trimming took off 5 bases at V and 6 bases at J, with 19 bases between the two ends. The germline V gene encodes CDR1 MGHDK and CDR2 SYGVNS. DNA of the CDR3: TGTGCCAGCAGTTCCAATGAGGTTATCGGCGCTGAAGCTTTCTTT. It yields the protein CASSSNEVIGAEAFF.